Given below is one T cell receptor beta chain in context. In this sample, this clonotype turned up many times. Which antigen it targets is not known. There are no base qualities to consult, and no much larger clone falls within one base. This record belongs to a study of T cells in Graves' hyperthyroidism and ophthalmopathy (dated by TCRdb to between 2018 and 2020). Concerning the study at large: Peripheral blood was collected at initial diagnosis, before any treatment. To identify TCR V-J signatures that set the groups apart, the researchers used a discovery cohort of 100 patients, made up of some 41 with Graves' ophthalmopathy and 57 with stable Graves' hyperthyroidism. An independent validation cohort of under 20 hyperthyroidism patients and about 16 patients who later progressed to ophthalmopathy tested prospective prediction of ophthalmopathy. The 90 or so discovery patients were randomly split 7:3 into training and test sets. In addition, the study compared T-cell repertoires in thyroid tissue and in blood from several Graves' hyperthyroidism patients. After sampling, hyperthyroidism patients received methimazole starting at 30 mg daily, and ophthalmopathy patients received high-dose intravenous methylprednisolone. According to the paper, TCR Vbeta CDR3 sequencing was carried out on around 140 peripheral blood samples, which came from more than 40 ophthalmopathy, around 74 hyperthyroidism and roughly 17 progressor patients. The paper's findings and limits, for the study overall: Sample size was not statistically predetermined, and investigators were not blinded to group allocation. Most expanded thyroid clonotypes (frequency above 0.001) were also found in blood, which suggests that blood repertoires may mirror thyroid immune responses. During validation, the model predicted progression to ophthalmopathy a median of around six months ahead of onset, with almost 71% sensitivity and about 72% specificity. In cross-validation, a model built on a 13 V-J signature told ophthalmopathy apart from stable hyperthyroidism with just under 90% sensitivity and 81% to 82% specificity, and in testing the same model reached 80%/75%.

Stable Graves' hyperthyroidism was defined as the absence of progression to ophthalmopathy over 18 months of follow-up. The hyperthyroidism patients were between 18 and 65 years old and newly diagnosed, with a disease duration of less than 2 months. Any patient with an uncontrolled infection, another autoimmune disease, pregnancy or lactation was excluded. Diagnoses relied on clinical symptoms, serum thyroxine and TRAb, thyroid ultrasound and orbital computed tomography. PBMCs were separated from 8 to 10 ml of fresh peripheral blood using Ficoll-Paque density gradient centrifugation. Total RNA was extracted using Trizol reagent, and RNA quality was assessed on an Agilent 2100 Bioanalyzer. The TCR beta CDR3 regions were amplified from RNA transcripts. The first round of RT-PCR for the TCR CDR3 was performed with the HTBI primer set and the Qiagen OneStep RT-PCR kit. The libraries were constructed in a second round of multiplex PCR and then size-selected and purified. The libraries were sequenced on an Illumina HiSeq2000 using paired-end 100 bp reads. In the paper's pipeline: SOAPnuke was used to process the raw data, with reads discarded if the reads contained adapters or uncalled bases, had a mean Phred below 15, or lacked an exact constant-primer or identifier match. COPE v1.2.5 was used to merge high-quality paired reads, and clonotypes were defined as unique nucleotide sequences. MiTCR v1.1 was used to align clonotypes to the IMGT TRBV, TRBD and TRBJ reference segments. The analysis was restricted to V-J combinations with a frequency above 0.0001, which together covered 99% to 99.2% of the repertoires. A TCS score was defined as the ratio between F50 (clonal expansion) and ExV (chaos), using BLOSUM62-based TCRdist between CDR3 peptides within each V-J. Welch's t-statistics and random forest reduced around 550 V-J features to roughly 13, which were used in a naive Bayes classifier (R e1071). The public reads were run again by TCRdb, first through fastp at Q25 and then through MiXCR, and only productive beta chains were kept. Rows merge per CDR3 protein into single entries with the most common DNA and genes. The V and J calls were determined by TCRdb, not by the authors. The sample includes around 290,000 distinct CDR3 sequences, with approximately 13% observed a single time. The ten top clones hold 7% to 9% of the sample.

This TCR was sampled from a woman aged 40 to 55 with Graves' hyperthyroidism. Sequenced sample: blood.

CDR3 region: CASSSNLGELFF. At the DNA level, the sequence is TGTGCCAGCAGCTCGAATCTCGGGGAGCTGTTTTTT. In this chain, TRBV12-3 or TRBV12-4 is recombined with TRBJ2-2; the D gene identity is not certain. Taken from cysteine to phenylalanine, the CDR3 has 12 residues. Left in the record is the CDR3 DNA by itself, 36 bases read in frame from the first base. Cut back by 6 bases and 7 bases, the V and J ends lie 9 bases apart.